A selection of T cell receptor beta chains follows, all from one sample in a study of identical twins. TCRdb recomputed calls from the 5' RACE reads with MiXCR, one row per CDR3 protein. The sample gives some 900,000 distinct CDR3 sequences, more than 9% of which show up once; around 1.5% is in the top ten. The data were also submitted as part of a second study, on yellow fever vaccine responses in identical twins.

Material: PBMCs. The receptors were gathered from a woman under 30 in good health. The CDR3 runs from the conserved cysteine through the conserved F or W. The D gene is left open where the match is weak. Only part of the rows carry a size: once, few, many, or a class if the clone is expanded.

cdr3_length j_call v_call d_call clone_size cdr3_nt cdr3_aa
13 TRBJ2-1 TRBV11-2 NA many TGTGCCAGCAGCACACACTCCTACAATGAGCAGTTCTTC CASSTHSYNEQFF
13 TRBJ2-5 TRBV28 NA many TGTGCCAGCAGCCCTAGAAAGGGGCCGTCCCAGTACTTC CASSPRKGPSQYF
14 TRBJ1-1 TRBV28 NA NA TGTGCCAGCAGTCCGATCCCGGGGATCGCTGAAGCTTTCTTT CASSPIPGIAEAFF
13 TRBJ1-5 TRBV29-1 TRBD1 many TGCAGCGTTGGACAGGGAATCAACCAGCCCCAGCATTTT CSVGQGINQPQHF
18 TRBJ2-2 TRBV12-3/TRBV12-4 TRBD1 few TGTGCCAGCAGTTTAGCGCTGACAGGGGGAAAGAACACCGGGGAGCTGTTTTTT CASSLALTGGKNTGELFF
14 TRBJ2-7 TRBV27 TRBD1 NA TGTGCCAGCAGTTTAGGGACAGGGCTTGACGAGCAGTACTTC CASSLGTGLDEQYF
14 TRBJ2-7 TRBV20-1 NA NA TGCAGTGCTAGAGAGGAACCGGGACTCGGCGAGCAGTACTTC CSAREEPGLGEQYF
13 TRBJ1-2 TRBV7-9 NA NA TGTGCCAGCAGCCGGACGGCGCTCTATGGCTACACCTTC CASSRTALYGYTF
17 TRBJ2-1 TRBV19 TRBD2 NA TGTGCCAGTAGTATAGGTTGGCTAGCGGGAGCACGCAATGAGCAGTTCTTC CASSIGWLAGARNEQFF
15 TRBJ2-3 TRBV27 TRBD2 NA TGTGCCAGCTCCCCAGGCAGCGGGAGCCCAGATACGCAGTATTTT CASSPGSGSPDTQYF
12 TRBJ1-2 TRBV12-3/TRBV12-4 NA many TGTGCCAGCAGTCCAAGGGTTGGTGGCTACACCTTC CASSPRVGGYTF
15 TRBJ2-1 TRBV10-3 TRBD2 NA TGTGCCATCAGCGCCGGGACTAGCGGGTCCCATGAGCAGTTCTTC CAISAGTSGSHEQFF
15 TRBJ1-5 TRBV10-3 NA few TGTGCCATCAGTGACCGACAGTATAGCAATCAGCCCCAGCATTTT CAISDRQYSNQPQHF
13 TRBJ1-1 TRBV4-1 TRBD1 few TGCGTCAGCAGCCAAACAGGGGCTGGGGAAGCTTTCTTT CVSSQTGAGEAFF
15 TRBJ2-2 TRBV7-7 NA many TGTGCCAGCAGCTATGGGGCGGAGGATACCGGGGAGCTGTTTTTT CASSYGAEDTGELFF
16 TRBJ2-1 TRBV25-1 TRBD2 NA TGTGCCAGCAGCCTGACCGGGACTAGCGGCGTTAATGAGCAGTTCTTC CASSLTGTSGVNEQFF